A selection of T cell receptor beta chains follows, all from one sample in a study of blood T cell repertoires in COVID-19. Libraries were prepared by immunoSEQ multiplex PCR; TCRdb keeps only in-frame clonotypes and omits some of them. The sample records about 61,000 clones, around nine tenths being singletons. Sequencing was performed on peripheral blood. The origin of the receptors is a human donor in a cohort sampled during active COVID-19. Each CDR3 is given with its conserved first and last residue. The D gene is left open where the match is weak. The size of a clone is reported for some rows only, either as once, few or many, or as a class for expanded clones.

abundance	d_gene	j_gene	v_gene	CDR3aa	CDR3nt
.	.	TRBJ2-7	TRBV18	CASSSRRGPYEQYF	TGTGCCAGTTCCTCACGCAGGGGACCCTACGAGCAGTACTTC
once	.	TRBJ1-4	TRBV7-2	CASSSPGRANEKLFF	TGTGCCAGCAGCTCCCCGGGGAGGGCTAATGAAAAACTGTTTTTT
.	TRBD2	TRBJ2-1	TRBV11-1	CASSLGLAGEQFF	TGTGCCAGCAGCTTGGGACTAGCCGGTGAGCAGTTCTTC
.	.	TRBJ2-3	TRBV28	CASSLLSERTDTQYF	TGTGCCAGCAGTTTATTGAGTGAGCGCACAGATACGCAGTATTTT
.	.	TRBJ2-7	TRBV5-1	CASSLFSSYEQYF	TGCGCCAGCAGCTTGTTTTCATCCTACGAGCAGTACTTC
once	TRBD2	TRBJ2-3	TRBV3-1/TRBV3-2	CASSQGWSSGAASGTDTQYF	TGTGCCAGCAGCCAAGGGTGGAGTAGCGGGGCCGCCTCTGGCACAGATACGCAGTATTTT
.	.	TRBJ1-3	TRBV30	CAWSVGVNSGNTIYF	TGTGCCTGGAGTGTAGGGGTTAACTCTGGAAACACCATATATTTT
.	.	TRBJ1-1	TRBV21-1	CASRTPPGGGCTEAFF	TGTGCCAGCAGAACCCCCCCCGGGGGGGGATGCACTGAAGCTTTCTTT
.	TRBD1	TRBJ1-1	TRBV7-9	CASSYRQGAGAFF	TGTGCCAGCAGCTACAGACAGGGGGCAGGAGCTTTCTTT
.	TRBD1	TRBJ1-1	TRBV12-3/TRBV12-4	CASTRTGGTEAFF	TGTGCCAGCACCCGGACAGGCGGGACTGAAGCTTTCTTT
few	.	TRBJ1-2	TRBV4-2	CASSPGQIYGYTF	TGTGCCAGCAGCCCCGGACAGATCTATGGCTACACCTTC
few	.	TRBJ1-5	TRBV12-3/TRBV12-4	CASREFSNQPQHF	TGTGCCAGCAGGGAGTTTAGCAATCAGCCCCAGCATTTT
.	.	TRBJ1-3	TRBV7-8	CASSSQGTGNTIYF	TGTGCCAGCAGCTCCCAGGGTACTGGAAACACCATATATTTT
.	.	TRBJ1-1	TRBV3-1/TRBV3-2	CASTYHGQGNTEAFF	TGTGCCAGCACTTACCACGGACAAGGGAACACTGAAGCTTTCTTT
.	TRBD1	TRBJ1-4	TRBV28	CASSSGQGSIEKLFF	TGTGCCAGCAGTTCAGGACAGGGGAGTATCGAAAAACTGTTTTTT
.	.	TRBJ2-2	TRBV6-5	CASRPGGTGELFF	TGTGCCAGCAGACCCGGGGGCACCGGGGAGCTGTTTTTT
once	TRBD1	TRBJ1-2	TRBV15	CATSRDFRQGDGYTF	TGTGCCACCAGCAGAGATTTTAGACAGGGGGATGGCTACACCTTC